Shown below are 6 T cell receptor beta chains from a single sample sequenced in a study of shared clonotypes between healthy human individuals. Generated by immunoSEQ multiplex PCR, the TCRdb table keeps only in-frame clones and is missing some. Counted here are around 500,000 clones, more than 75% occurring once; the ten biggest clones make up less than 15%. Specimen: PBMCs. The origin of the receptors is a woman between 35 and 50 years old in good health. Some clones in this sample may be carry-over from other donors' samples.

This clone was seen only a few times. The rearrangement joins TRBV1 to TRBJ1-6; TRBD1 was called by the table and not checked on the DNA. TRBV1 is annotated as a pseudogene. This CDR3 has 15 residues. The chain's CDR3 is CTSSPRGRYNSPLHF. CDR3 nucleotides: TGCACCAGCAGCCCCAGGGGGCGCTATAATTCACCCCTCCACTTT.

This clone showed up many times. The same CDR3 can be traced to other DNA sequences in this sample. The V call is TRBV2, the J call TRBJ1-5; unclear D gene. CDR3 length: 13 residues. Germline V gives CDR1 SNHLY, CDR2 FYNNEI. V was shortened by 6 bases and J by 0 bases, with 6 bases between the two germline ends. The CDR3, as DNA: TGTGCCAGCAGAAGAGATAGCAATCAGCCCCAGCATTTT. Encoded protein: CASRRDSNQPQHF.

The CDR3 coding sequence is TGTGCCAGCAGTTCGACGGGACTTGGCGAGCAGTACTTC. As protein: CASSSTGLGEQYF. The rearrangement links TRBV6-5 to TRBJ2-7, with D possibly TRBD2 on 6 matching bases. This CDR3 spans 13 amino acids. CDR1 MNHEY and CDR2 SVGAGI come from the germline V gene. Trimming cost V 4 bases and J 6 bases, with 13 bases left between them.

This clone has at least ten counts. V and J are TRBV9 and TRBJ1-4; 8 positions match TRBD1. V dropped 3 bases and J dropped 8; count of bases not matched to a gene: 6. The germline CDR1 and CDR2 sequences are SGDLS and YYNGEE. This CDR3 spans 14 amino acids. CDR3 in DNA: TGTGCCAGCAGCGCCCAGGGGGCTGGAGAAAAACTGTTTTTT. Amino acids: CASSAQGAGEKLFF.

A note on this clone: Additional DNA sequences in this sample encode the identical CDR3. The rearrangement uses TRBV4-1 and TRBJ2-5; D might be TRBD1 (5 bases). This CDR3 spans 13 amino acids. V was trimmed by 1 base and J by 2 bases, leaving 5 bases between them. Germline assignment: CDR1 MGHRA and CDR2 YSYEKL. The CDR3 protein is CASSQGTQETQYF. CDR3 coding DNA: TGCGCCAGCAGCCAAGGGACACAAGAGACCCAGTACTTC.

The rearrangement links TRBV30 to TRBJ1-1; D possibly corresponds to TRBD1 (5 bases). Germline V gene data show CDR1 as GTSNPN and CDR2 as SVGIG (reference sequence). The CDR3 loop spans 10 amino acids. As DNA, the CDR3 is TGTGCGGGCAGGGACACTGAAGCTTTCTTT. It translates to CAGRDTEAFF.